This passage covers 27 T cell receptor beta chains from one sample sequenced in a study of shared clonotypes between healthy human individuals. The repertoire was sequenced with immunoSEQ multiplex PCR; TCRdb's copy has only in-frame clones and lacks some. The sample records over 400,000 clones, 78% being singletons. Sample: PBMCs. These receptors came from a woman aged 40 to 50 in good health. Some clones in this sample may be carry-over from other donors' samples.

The chain joins TRBV11-2 to TRBJ1-5; D unclear. CDR3 length: 13 residues. Trimming stripped 8 bases from V and 3 bases from J, with 11 bases between. The germline gives CDR1 SGHAT, CDR2 FQNNGV. DNA of the CDR3: TGTGCCAGCTGGCAGTTTGACAATCAGCCCCAGCATTTT. This gives the protein CASWQFDNQPQHF.

V usage is TRBV19 and J usage is TRBJ2-2, with D possibly being TRBD1 or TRBD2 (6 bases each). Germline CDR1 reads LNHDA; CDR2 reads SQIVND (reference sequence). This CDR3 comprises 14 residues. V lost 11 bases and J lost 7, with 20 bases in between. The CDR3 here is CASKGGRELGELFF. CDR3 DNA: TGTGCCTCAAAGGGGGGACGGGAGCTCGGGGAGCTGTTTTTT.

CDR3 amino acids: CASSIGETPNTGELFF. CDR3 nucleotide sequence: TGTGCCAGTAGTATCGGGGAGACACCAAACACCGGGGAGCTGTTTTTT. The chain employs TRBV19 and TRBJ2-2; tentative D call: TRBD2 (5 bases). Trimming pared 3 bases from V and 2 bases from J, leaving 13 bases between. Germline V gene data show CDR1 as LNHDA and CDR2 as SQIVND (reference sequence). This CDR3 comprises 16 residues.

The rearrangement uses TRBV11-3 and TRBJ2-3; TRBD2 matches 9 bases. The CDR3 loop spans 15 amino acids. The germline gives CDR1 SGHNT, CDR2 YENEEA. V dropped 1 base and J dropped 6; count of bases not matched to a gene: 5. The CDR3 region is CASSLVAGARDTQYF. The CDR3 bases are TGTGCCAGCAGCTTAGTAGCGGGAGCTCGGGATACGCAGTATTTT.

To note about this clone: This sample also contains other DNA sequences that code for the same CDR3. V gene TRBV11-2 combines with J gene TRBJ2-5, with 8 bases matching TRBD2. From germline, CDR1 is SGHAT and CDR2 FQNNGV. CDR3 size: 15 residues. V lost 3 bases and J lost 4; bases outside the gene matches: 7. The CDR3 reads CASSLDGGGRETQYF. The DNA for the CDR3 is TGTGCCAGCAGCTTGGATGGCGGGGGGCGAGAGACCCAGTACTTC.

In regard to this clone: The CDR3 carries no conserved terminal phenylalanine or tryptophan, so it likely arises from a read error. The limits of the CDR3 on the DNA are not certain, so only TCRdb's listed CDR3 is given. Other DNA sequences in the same sample also yield this CDR3. The chain joins TRBV29-1 to TRBJ1-1. The CDR3 spans 14 amino acids, including both terminal residues. Germline V gives CDR1 SQVTM, CDR2 ANQGSEA. The chain's CDR3 is CSVVLTRGGIEAFS.

The chain links TRBV5-4 to TRBJ2-2; 9 bases match TRBD1. The germline gives CDR1 SGHNT, CDR2 YYREEE (reference sequence). V lost 0 bases and J lost 3; bases outside the gene matches: 9. This CDR3 region has 18 residues. CDR3 DNA sequence: TGTGCCAGCAGCTTGGCCGTAGGGGGGACAGGGTACACCGGGGAGCTGTTTTTT. Its translation: CASSLAVGGTGYTGELFF.

This clone was found once. The chain carries TRBV9 and TRBJ2-3; 9 nucleotides line up with TRBD2. In germline, CDR1 is SGDLS, CDR2 YYNGEE. The V and J ends lost 0 bases and 4 bases, in that order; junction bases with no gene match: 12. This CDR3 has 18 residues. In DNA, the CDR3 is TGTGCCAGCAGCGTAGGACTAGCGGAGCTAGTGGGGGCAGATACGCAGTATTTT. Translation gives CASSVGLAELVGADTQYF.

The chain has TRBV4-2 and TRBJ2-1; D call uncertain. Trimming took 4 bases from V and 7 from J, leaving 14 bases between them. This CDR3 has 14 residues. Germline V gene lookup returns CDR1 LGHNA and CDR2 YNFKEQ. The CDR3 DNA sequence: TGTGCCAGCAGCCGGGTCCCCCTGGGGAATGAGCAGTTCTTC. It specifies CASSRVPLGNEQFF.

V usage is TRBV5-1 and J usage is TRBJ2-1, with 12 bases fitting TRBD2. The CDR3 spans 15 residues. Trimming at V came to 4 bases and at J to 9 bases, leaving 8 bases not matched to a gene. Germline V gene data show CDR1 as SGHRS and CDR2 as YFSETQ. The CDR3 sequence: CASSRVTSGSGEQFF. The CDR3 DNA follows: TGCGCCAGCAGCCGCGTGACTAGCGGGAGCGGTGAGCAGTTCTTC.

The V gene is TRBV28, the J gene TRBJ2-5, with D perhaps matching TRBD1 (6 bases). The CDR3 runs 13 residues. With 7 bases removed from V and 5 bases from J, the gap between germline ends came to 14 bases. Germline-derived CDR1 and CDR2 are MDHEN and SYDVKM. CDR3 amino acids: CASNPTGWETQYF. CDR3 in DNA: TGTGCCAGCAACCCAACAGGGTGGGAGACCCAGTACTTC.

V usage is TRBV28 and J usage is TRBJ1-4; D possibly corresponds to TRBD1 (5 bases). Per the germline V gene, CDR1 is MDHEN and CDR2 is SYDVKM. Trimming shortened V by 7 bases and J by 7 bases, and 10 bases separated the two germline ends. The CDR3 length is 12 residues. CDR3 protein: CASIGVAEKLFF. CDR3 DNA: TGTGCCAGCATAGGGGTGGCTGAAAAACTGTTTTTT.

The chain is built from TRBV15 and TRBJ1-1; no clear D. This CDR3 is 14 amino acids long. Trimming removed 1 base at V and 6 bases at J, with 12 bases between. Germline CDR1 and CDR2: LNHNV and YYDKDF (reference sequence). The CDR3 nucleotides read TGTGCCACCAGCAGAGGAAAGCCTCCGGCTGAAGCTTTCTTT. Translation: CATSRGKPPAEAFF.

In this sample, this clone turned up a few times. This chain uses TRBV28 with TRBJ2-1, with TRBD2 matching over 7 bases. The CDR3 is made up of 18 amino acids. V trimming: 1 base; J trimming: 7 bases; junction bases outside the gene matches: 16. The germline gives CDR1 MDHEN, CDR2 SYDVKM. CDR3 sequence: CASSLYTGGSPSGNEQFF. CDR3 bases: TGTGCCAGCAGTTTATATACGGGAGGTTCCCCTTCGGGGAATGAGCAGTTCTTC.

The chain is built from TRBV7-9 and TRBJ2-5; 10 nucleotides line up with TRBD2. The V segment lost 5 bases and the J segment 6 bases; nucleotides outside the gene matches: 9. This CDR3 comprises 15 residues. From germline, CDR1 is SEHNR and CDR2 FQNEAQ (reference sequence). CDR3 nucleotides: TGTGCCAGCAGCCTTCTAGCGGGAGACGGGCAGACCCAGTACTTC. Encoded protein: CASSLLAGDGQTQYF.

This chain links TRBV14 with TRBJ2-5, with 8 positions matching TRBD1. J lost 5 bases, V lost 4 bases, and 12 bases had no gene match. CDR1 SGHDN and CDR2 FVKESK come from the germline V gene. The CDR3 is 16 amino acids. The CDR3 DNA reads TGTGCCAGCAGCCCCCTCGGGGGCAGGGGGCGTGAGACCCAGTACTTC. Protein product: CASSPLGGRGRETQYF.

The chain couples TRBV4-2 to TRBJ2-3, with D unresolved. Trimming cost V 0 bases and J 7 bases, with 14 bases left between them. CDR1 and CDR2 from the germline V gene are LGHNA and YNFKEQ. The CDR3 spans 15 residues. CDR3 region: CASSQDGRTDYTQYF. In nucleotides, the CDR3 is TGTGCCAGCAGCCAAGATGGGCGGACGGATTATACGCAGTATTTT.

The rearrangement links TRBV1 to TRBJ2-7; TRBD2 reflects the table's D call only, with no check against the DNA. TRBV1 is a pseudogene locus. The CDR3 spans 16 residues. The CDR3 sequence is CTSSQDGASGRYEQYF. For the CDR3, the DNA is TGCACCAGCAGCCAAGATGGGGCTAGCGGGAGATACGAGCAGTACTTC.

The chain joins TRBV5-1 to TRBJ2-7; 11 bases are a match to TRBD1. Germline V lookup: CDR1 SGHRS, CDR2 YFSETQ. CDR3 length equals 17 residues. Trimming cost V 5 bases and J 7 bases; bases outside gene matches: 17. The CDR3: CASRAHIAGQGAGEQYF. The CDR3, as DNA: TGCGCCAGCAGGGCTCATATTGCCGGACAGGGGGCGGGTGAGCAGTACTTC.

This chain uses TRBV15 with TRBJ2-6; D gene uncertain. Germline V gene sequence: CDR1 LNHNV, CDR2 YYDKDF (reference sequence). CDR3 length: 16 residues. Trimming shortened V by 5 bases and J by 0 bases, and 11 bases separated the two germline ends. The chain's CDR3 is CATSVDPSSGANVLTF. The CDR3 bases are TGTGCCACCAGCGTCGATCCTAGCTCTGGGGCCAACGTCCTGACTTTC. The entire variable domain, with the rest obtained from reference TRBV15 and TRBJ2-6, is as follows: DAMVIQNPRYQVTQFGKPVTLSCSQTLNHNVMYWYQQKSSQAPKLLFHYYDKDFNNEADTPDNFQSRRPNTSFCFLDIRSPGLGDTAMYLCATSVDPSSGANVLTFGAGSRLTVL.

The rearrangement links TRBV27 to TRBJ1-2, with TRBD1 matching over 8 bases. The CDR3 is 15 residues long. CDR1 MNHEY and CDR2 SMNVEV come from the germline V gene (reference sequence). J gave up 5 bases and V 4 bases, and 9 bases lay outside the gene matches. CDR3 amino acids: CASSSRAGGGYGYTF. The CDR3 bases are TGTGCCAGCAGTTCGCGGGCAGGGGGCGGGTATGGCTACACCTTC.

The genes are TRBV7-9 and TRBJ2-1; a weak D match, TRBD1 (5 bases). Germline-derived CDR1 and CDR2 are SEHNR and FQNEAQ (reference sequence). The CDR3 length is 12 residues. V was pared by 6 bases and J by 9 bases, with 12 bases between. The CDR3 nucleotides are TGTGCCAGCAGTCAAATAAGGGGTGAGCAGTTCTTC. Translation gives CASSQIRGEQFF. Full variable domain (outside the CDR3, taken from reference TRBV7-9 and TRBJ2-1): DTGVSQNPRHKITKRGQNVTFRCDPISEHNRLYWYRQTLGQGPEFLTYFQNEAQLEKSRLLSDRFSAERPKGSFSTLEIQRTEQGDSAMYLCASSQIRGEQFFGPGTRLTVL.

This clone was counted once. This rearrangement joins TRBV29-1 to TRBJ2-1; 9 bases are shared with TRBD2. J was trimmed by 15 bases and V by 5 bases; bases with no gene match: 8. The CDR3 sequence is 11 residues long. CDR1 and CDR2 (germline): SQVTM, ANQGSEA. The CDR3 DNA sequence: TGCAGCGTTCGGTGGCGGGAGGGCCTGTTCTTC. Amino acid sequence: CSVRWREGLFF.

The chain employs TRBV27 and TRBJ2-4, with a tentative D call TRBD1 (5 bases). Trimming took off 3 bases at V and 10 bases at J, with 19 bases between the two ends. Per germline, CDR1 MNHEY and CDR2 SMNVEV (reference sequence). This CDR3 comprises 15 residues. CDR3 sequence (DNA): TGTGCCAGCAGTTTCCAGGGCGGTGGTTGGAGTATTCAGTACTTC. Translation: CASSFQGGGWSIQYF.

The chain has TRBV30 and TRBJ1-2; no reliable D call. The CDR3 has 11 residues. V was shortened by 5 bases and J by 3 bases, with 7 bases between the two germline ends. Germline-derived CDR1 and CDR2 are GTSNPN and SVGIG (reference sequence). The CDR3 spells CAWSRDYGYTF. Here the CDR3 DNA reads TGTGCCTGGTCTCGGGACTATGGCTACACCTTC.

The chain carries TRBV15 and TRBJ1-2; D gene unclear. Trimming stripped 3 bases from V and 8 bases from J, with 13 bases between. CDR3 length equals 13 residues. Germline CDR1 is LNHNV and CDR2 is YYDKDF (reference sequence). CDR3 loop: CATSRYGLEGYTF. CDR3 sequence (DNA): TGTGCCACCAGCAGGTATGGGCTGGAAGGCTACACCTTC. Drawing the rest from reference TRBV15 and TRBJ1-2, the complete variable domain is DAMVIQNPRYQVTQFGKPVTLSCSQTLNHNVMYWYQQKSSQAPKLLFHYYDKDFNNEADTPDNFQSRRPNTSFCFLDIRSPGLGDTAMYLCATSRYGLEGYTFGSGTRLTVV.

A note on this clone: A much bigger clone sits one base away, suggesting this may be a read error. The V call is TRBV10-3, the J call TRBJ2-5, with a tentative D call TRBD1 (5 bases). Trimming cost V 5 bases and J 8 bases, with 15 bases left between them. CDR1 is ENHRY and CDR2 is SYGVKD in the germline V gene. The CDR3 length is 13 residues. The CDR3 DNA reads as TGTGCCATCAGTCAGGACATCTCAGGCACCCAGTACTTC. Its translation: CAISQDISGTQYF.